This entry is about one T cell receptor beta chain. The sample belongs to a study of blood T cell repertoires in COVID-19. Study summary: The United States, Italy and Spain provided the acute and convalescent COVID-19 samples. Sources were T cells, B-cell-depleted T cells, or PBMCs; the material itself was cDNA or gDNA.

The CDR3 sequence is 16 residues long. CDR1 and CDR2 (germline): SNHLY, FYNNEI. V gave up 6 bases and J gave up 5 bases; unmatched junction bases: 10. In the original processing: Estimated nucleated cell counts came from reference gene primer amplification. Here immunoSEQ multiplex PCR was the method, and the copy in TCRdb shows in-frame clones only, minus some. That table supplies the V and J calls and clone size; D and trimming were determined from the DNA. The sample shows under 250,000 clones, approximately 81% of them seen only once. The chain recombines TRBV2 with TRBJ2-5, with 12 bases aligning to TRBD2. This TCR was sampled from a woman aged 55-75 years who had recovered from COVID-19. What was sequenced was peripheral blood. CDR3 amino acids: CASSQTSGGSLETQYF. CDR3 DNA: TGTGCCAGCAGCCAAACTAGCGGGGGGTCGCTCGAGACCCAGTACTTC. Combining the CDR3 with reference TRBV2 and TRBJ2-5 gives the whole variable domain EPEVTQTPSHQVTQMGQEVILRCVPISNHLYFYWYRQILGQKVEFLVSFYNNEISEKSEIFDDQFSVERPDGSNFTLKIRSTKLEDSAMYFCASSQTSGGSLETQYFGPGTRLLVL.